Following are 27 T cell receptor beta chains from one sample sequenced in a study of blood T cell repertoires in COVID-19. Sequenced by immunoSEQ multiplex PCR; TCRdb stores in-frame clones only, minus some. This table has roughly 180,000 clones, around 90% appearing once. The sequenced sample consisted of PBMCs or T cells enriched from blood (not recorded which). The source is a woman aged 25 to 39 who had recovered from COVID-19.

The rearrangement links TRBV19 to TRBJ1-5; no firm D call. V gave up 5 bases and J gave up 5 bases, with 16 bases separating them. CDR1 is LNHDA and CDR2 is SQIVND in the germline V gene (reference sequence). The CDR3 has 15 amino acids. CDR3 nucleotides: TGTGCCAGTAGTCCGCCAGGCAACAGTTATCAGCCCCAGCATTTT. This gives the protein CASSPPGNSYQPQHF.

The chain couples TRBV5-1 to TRBJ1-2; D is possibly TRBD1 (5 bases). The CDR3 loop spans 16 amino acids. V gave up 0 bases and J gave up 8 bases, with 20 bases separating them. Germline V CDR1 and CDR2: SGHRS, YFSETQ. CDR3 in amino acids: CASSLAYVREGEGYTF. CDR3 bases: TGCGCCAGCAGCTTGGCCTACGTCAGGGAAGGAGAAGGCTACACCTTC.

V gene TRBV11-3 combines with J gene TRBJ1-3; D is undetermined. V was clipped by 5 bases and J by 15 bases, with 26 bases between them. This CDR3 comprises 15 residues. Germline V CDR1 and CDR2: SGHNT, YENEEA. The chain's CDR3 is CASSPLDLSQRIPYF. The CDR3 DNA reads TGTGCCAGCAGCCCCCTGGATTTGTCCCAGCGGATCCCATATTTT.

The chain carries TRBV2 and TRBJ2-7; 8 bases map to TRBD1. J gave up 4 bases and V 2 bases, and 4 bases lay outside the gene matches. This CDR3 has 14 amino acids. Germline CDR1 reads SNHLY; CDR2 reads FYNNEI. CDR3 protein: CASSEWTGLYEQYF. The CDR3 DNA reads TGTGCCAGCAGTGAATGGACAGGGCTATACGAGCAGTACTTC.

The chain employs TRBV30 and TRBJ1-2; D remains unclear. Trimming stripped 1 base from V and 4 bases from J, with 7 bases between. Germline V gives CDR1 GTSNPN, CDR2 SVGIG (reference sequence). The CDR3 has 12 residues. In DNA, the CDR3 is TGTGCCTGGAGTGGGGCAGGCTATGGCTACACCTTC. Protein: CAWSGAGYGYTF.

The chain combines TRBV5-5 with TRBJ1-1; D is undetermined. The germline V gene has CDR1 SGHKS and CDR2 YYEKEE (reference sequence). Deletions cut 1 base from V and 1 base from J, with 8 bases between. The CDR3 runs to 14 residues. Here the CDR3 DNA reads TGTGCCAGCAGCTTGTGGGCAGCGAACACTGAAGCTTTCTTT. Its protein product is CASSLWAANTEAFF.

The chain couples TRBV12-3 or TRBV12-4 to TRBJ1-5; the match to TRBD1 covers 9 bases. V was pared by 6 bases and J by 7 bases, with 4 bases of the junction left unmatched. The CDR3 has 13 residues. CDR3 region: CASRGDRAQPQHF. For the CDR3, the DNA is TGTGCCAGCAGGGGGGACAGGGCACAGCCCCAGCATTTT.

On this clone itself: The same CDR3 is also encoded by other DNA sequences in this sample. The chain has TRBV9 and TRBJ1-2, with D unresolved. V gave up 2 bases and J gave up 5 bases, with 7 bases separating them. Germline V gives CDR1 SGDLS, CDR2 YYNGEE. This CDR3 region has 12 residues. CDR3 residues: CASSVTGYGYTF. CDR3 bases: TGTGCCAGCAGCGTTACCGGGTATGGCTACACCTTC.

The rearrangement uses TRBV6-6 and TRBJ1-2; a possible D gene is TRBD1 (5 bases). The germline V gene encodes CDR1 MNHNY and CDR2 SVGAGI (reference sequence). V lost 6 bases and J 6 bases, leaving 11 bases between the germline ends. The CDR3 is 12 residues long. CDR3 amino acids: CASRVGDDGYTF. CDR3 in DNA: TGTGCCAGCAGGGTAGGGGATGATGGCTACACCTTC.

V is TRBV6-1 and J is TRBJ1-2; 12 nucleotides agree with TRBD1. Germline V gene sequence: CDR1 MNHNS, CDR2 SASEGT. The CDR3 is made up of 18 amino acids. V shed 4 bases, J shed 6 bases, and the junction held 15 bases outside the gene matches. The CDR3: CASSVRGWDRGLDDGYTF. The CDR3 DNA follows: TGTGCCAGCAGTGTCCGGGGCTGGGACAGGGGGCTCGATGATGGCTACACCTTC.

The chain combines TRBV21-1 with TRBJ2-5; the table assigns TRBD2, which was not confirmed against the DNA. TRBV21-1 is a pseudogene. The CDR3 covers 21 residues. CDR3 sequence (DNA): TGTGCCAGCAGCCCTAGAAGGGATCAGAGAGGACTAGCGGGGGATCAAGAGACCCAGTACTTC. It codes for CASSPRRDQRGLAGDQETQYF.

The V call is TRBV6-2 or TRBV6-3, the J call TRBJ2-7, with 8 bases lining up with TRBD1. V lost 0 bases to trimming and J lost 3 bases; unmatched junction nucleotides: 4. The CDR3 is 15 amino acids. Germline V gives CDR1 MNHEY, CDR2 SVGEGT. The CDR3 region is CASSYSGQGYYEQYF. The CDR3 DNA reads as TGTGCCAGCAGTTACTCCGGACAGGGTTACTACGAGCAGTACTTC.

CDR3 loop: CASSESGRGESGELFF. The DNA of the CDR3 is TGTGCCAGCAGTGAATCGGGGAGGGGTGAATCCGGGGAGCTGTTTTTT. This chain connects TRBV2 to TRBJ2-2, with 7 bases lining up with TRBD2. The CDR3 runs 16 residues. Germline V lookup: CDR1 SNHLY, CDR2 FYNNEI. Unmatched junction bases numbered 9, after V lost 2 bases and J lost 6 bases.

This chain joins TRBV9 and TRBJ1-3, with unresolved D. This CDR3 has 13 residues. The V end lost 7 bases, the J end lost 1 base, and 9 bases lay between the germline ends. Germline V CDR1 and CDR2: SGDLS, YYNGEE. The CDR3 loop reads CASGAGSGNTIYF. CDR3 coding DNA: TGTGCCAGCGGCGCGGGGTCTGGAAACACCATATATTTT.

The CDR3 loop reads CASSQGPVVLREQYF. The CDR3 nucleotides are TGTGCCAGCAGCCAGGGCCCTGTGGTACTACGCGAGCAGTACTTC. The chain couples TRBV5-6 to TRBJ2-7; D is perhaps TRBD1 (5 bases). Germline values: CDR1 SGHDT, CDR2 YYEEEE. This CDR3 is 15 amino acids long. With 4 bases removed from V and 6 bases from J, the gap between germline ends came to 20 bases. Full variable domain (remainder filled in from reference TRBV5-6 and TRBJ2-7): DAGVTQSPTHLIKTRGQQVTLRCSPKSGHDTVSWYQQALGQGPQFIFQYYEEEERQRGNFPDRFSGHQFPNYSSELNVNALLLGDSALYLCASSQGPVVLREQYFGPGTRLTVT.

CDR3 nucleotide sequence: TGCGCCAGCAGCCCGGGACTAGCGGGAGAGGGGAATGAGCAGTTCTTC. It translates to CASSPGLAGEGNEQFF. The V gene is TRBV4-3, the J gene TRBJ2-1, with TRBD2 identical over 14 bases. CDR3 length equals 16 residues. Germline CDR1 reads LGHNA; CDR2 reads YSLEER. V trimming: 4 bases; J trimming: 7 bases; junction bases outside the gene matches: 6.

The chain employs TRBV6-6 and TRBJ2-7, with 8 bases lining up with TRBD1. The junction had 11 bases not matched to a gene; V was cut back by 6 bases and J by 7 bases. The germline V gene encodes CDR1 MNHNY and CDR2 SVGAGI (reference sequence). This CDR3 spans 14 amino acids. The CDR3 DNA reads as TGTGCCAGCAGAAGCCCGGGACAGGCGACGGAGCAGTACTTC. Its protein is CASRSPGQATEQYF.

The CDR3: CASSQSTGLAGDQETQYF. CDR3 in DNA: TGCGCCAGCAGCCAAAGTACGGGACTAGCGGGGGACCAAGAGACCCAGTACTTC. The chain joins TRBV4-1 to TRBJ2-5, with 14 bases aligning to TRBD2. The length of the CDR3 is 18 residues. In germline, CDR1 is MGHRA, CDR2 YSYEKL. Trimming cost V 2 bases and J 0 bases; bases outside gene matches: 5.

The DNA for the CDR3 is TGTGCCAGCAATCTGGAACAGGGTGGCAGTGATACGCAGTATTTT. Protein product: CASNLEQGGSDTQYF. This chain links TRBV2 with TRBJ2-3, with D possibly being TRBD1 (6 bases). The CDR3 contains 15 residues. The germline V and J ends were trimmed by 7 bases and 6 bases, with 20 bases remaining between them. Germline assignment: CDR1 SNHLY and CDR2 FYNNEI.

The V gene is TRBV7-2, the J gene TRBJ1-6, with no clear D. Between the trimmed V and J ends, which lost 0 bases and 8 bases, there was a span of 2 bases. From germline, CDR1 is SGHTA and CDR2 FQGNSA. This CDR3 has 12 amino acids. This chain's CDR3 is CASSLADSPLHF. The CDR3 DNA reads as TGTGCCAGCAGCTTAGCCGATTCACCCCTCCACTTT.

The rearrangement uses TRBV9 and TRBJ1-1; D not certain. Between the trimmed V and J ends, which lost 0 bases and 1 base, there was a span of 13 bases. The CDR3 runs to 16 residues. Germline V CDR1 and CDR2: SGDLS, YYNGEE. CDR3 region: CASSVGSQAWNTEAFF. The CDR3 bases are TGTGCCAGCAGCGTAGGGTCCCAGGCCTGGAACACTGAAGCTTTCTTT. Supplemented by reference TRBV9 and TRBJ1-1, the full variable domain reads DSGVTQTPKHLITATGQRVTLRCSPRSGDLSVYWYQQSLDQGLQFLIQYYNGEERAKGNILERFSAQQFPDLHSELNLSSLELGDSALYFCASSVGSQAWNTEAFFGQGTRLTVV.

This sequence joins TRBV5-1 and TRBJ1-2; D remains ambiguous. The CDR3 runs 13 residues. V was cut by 4 bases and J by 0 bases, with 7 bases left in between. Germline V CDR1 and CDR2: SGHRS, YFSETQ. The CDR3 DNA reads TGCGCCAGCAGCCGCGGGACTAACTATGGCTACACCTTC. Its translation: CASSRGTNYGYTF.

This clone is a singleton in its sample. The rearrangement joins TRBV25-1 to TRBJ2-2; the match to TRBD1 covers 11 bases. Germline CDR1 MGHDK, CDR2 SYGVNS. The V gene end was trimmed by 4 bases and the J gene end by 5 bases; junction bases not matched to a gene: 3. The CDR3 length is 15 residues. The CDR3 sequence: CASSGDRGVTGELFF. The CDR3 DNA reads as TGTGCCAGCAGTGGGGACAGGGGGGTAACCGGGGAGCTGTTTTTT. Supplemented by reference TRBV25-1 and TRBJ2-2, the full variable domain reads EADIYQTPRYLVIGTGKKITLECSQTMGHDKMYWYQQDPGMELHLIHYSYGVNSTEKGDLSSESTVSRIRTEHFPLTLESARPSHTSQYLCASSGDRGVTGELFFGEGSRLTVL.

The chain employs TRBV24-1 and TRBJ2-5, with 12 bases identical to TRBD2. The CDR3 sequence is 16 residues long. Germline values: CDR1 KGHDR, CDR2 SFDVKD. Trimming removed 2 bases from V and 6 bases from J; junction bases left unmatched: 6. The CDR3 loop reads CATSDSSGRAVKTQYF. As DNA, the CDR3 is TGTGCCACCAGTGATTCTAGCGGGAGGGCCGTAAAGACCCAGTACTTC.

This chain connects TRBV18 to TRBJ1-2; TRBD1 agrees at 8 bases. Germline V lookup: CDR1 KGHSH, CDR2 LQKENI. The trim removed 3 bases at V and 5 bases at J, leaving 2 bases unmatched. The length of the CDR3 is 13 residues. The CDR3 DNA is TGTGCCAGCTCACCGGACAGGGAATATGGCTACACCTTC. Its translation is CASSPDREYGYTF.

The chain links TRBV12-5 to TRBJ2-3; possible D gene TRBD1, 6 bases. In germline, CDR1 is LGHNT, CDR2 FRNRAP. This CDR3 comprises 14 residues. V lost 5 bases and J lost 6, with 15 bases in between. CDR3 amino acids: CASGPALGADTQYF. Written as DNA, the CDR3 is TGTGCTAGTGGTCCCGCCTTGGGGGCGGATACGCAGTATTTT.

This clone was counted a single time. CDR3 residues: CASSLVQGMSEQYF. CDR3 coding DNA: TGTGCCAGCAGCTTGGTCCAGGGTATGAGCGAGCAGTACTTC. The chain uses TRBV5-5 and TRBJ2-7, with D tentatively TRBD1 (5 bases). V dropped 0 bases and J dropped 6 bases, with 13 bases sitting between them. The CDR3 spans 14 residues. Germline V gene data show CDR1 as SGHKS and CDR2 as YYEKEE (reference sequence).